Sequencing of this T cell receptor (beta chain) was carried out in a study of blood T cells in healthy people across ages (dated by TCRdb to the mid-2010s). Looking at the study overall: In model experiments, template switching captured about one uniquely barcoded TCR beta cDNA molecule for every two T cells. To avoid experimental bias, donors of different ages were distributed randomly across sequencing lanes. The donors were divided into four age groups: young (average roughly 17 years), middle-aged (approximately 41), aged (approximately 62) and long-lived (roughly 82). The study analyzed two additional independent replicas of 1 million unique cDNA reads from the same blood draw for two donors, one aged 18 to 30 and one aged 80 or older. To track age-related changes in TCR beta repertoire diversity, the study relied on deep sequencing normalized with unique cDNA molecular identifiers.

The library was built by means of 5' RACE. Sequencer: Illumina HiSeq 2500. A second PCR of about 6 to 11 cycles was performed with a sample-barcoded 5' primer and a J-beta primer mix. Each TCR beta cDNA molecule received a unique molecular identifier from a template-switch 5' adaptor carrying 12 random nucleotides. Each sample yielded at least 2.5 million CDR3-containing paired-end reads. First-strand cDNA was synthesized from all RNA with the Mint cDNA synthesis kit, primed by a TRBC-specific oligonucleotide. Following uracil-DNA glycosylase treatment, a first 18-cycle PCR with universal primers M1SS and BC2_uni_R was performed on all cDNA. The published analysis was carried out like this. For normalization, 1 million high-quality reads were randomly selected from each sample, with every read carrying a distinct molecular identifier. Instead of being binned into consensus sequences, reads that shared molecular identifiers were thrown out. MiTCR, with a Q25 quality threshold and the strictest error-elimination algorithm, was used for CDR3 identification, clonotype clustering and error correction. Lower-bound total TCR beta diversity was estimated with a nonparametric unseen species model using Euler transformation. Clones were called with MiXCR by TCRdb after fastp trimmed the public reads at Q25, and only in-frame beta chains were retained. Rows are combined by CDR3 protein, so each entry shows the most common genes and DNA. None of the V and J calls come from the authors' own analysis; TCRdb made them. The sample data list about 1.7 million distinct CDR3 sequences, and 25% to 30% of these were observed just once. Of the sample, less than 9.5% is held by the ten largest clones.

This clonotype has ten or more counts. It has no known antigen specificity. There are no base qualities to consult, and no much larger clone falls within one base. The 39 donors, aged about 6 to 95 years, were systemically healthy Caucasian individuals from Russia. About 9.8 milliliters of peripheral blood were drawn from each donor into EDTA-treated Vacutainer tubes. Ficoll-Paque density-gradient centrifugation was used to isolate PBMCs, with at least 6.5 million per sample. Trizol reagent was used to extract total RNA from the PBMCs, yielding at least 6 micrograms per sample. The percentages of naive CD45RAhigh/CD27high T cells were determined by flow cytometry on a PBMC aliquot from every donor. The study at large found these results: Because donor CMV infection status was unknown, age-related changes in expanded clonotypes were potentially confounded. Observed TCR beta diversity per million T cells fell roughly linearly with age, and a significant reduction was already apparent by age about 43. Compared with the aged group, the long-lived group had more naive CD4+ T cells, fewer expanded clones and increased TCR diversity, a pattern suggesting age selection. The percentage of naive T cells measured by flow cytometry correlated strongly with observed TCR beta diversity. Estimates of total diversity from one million sequenced T cells were regarded as lower bounds and underestimates. Bulk unsorted PBMC profiling prevented conclusive comparison of naive and antigen-experienced compartments.

The germline V gene specifies MGHRA as CDR1 and YSYEKL as CDR2. The CDR3 sequence holds 18 residues, the cysteine and phenylalanine included. The entry retains the CDR3 DNA only, 54 bases that are in frame from base 1. V ends up 3 bases short and J 4 bases short, with an unmatched junction base count of 14. What was sequenced was blood. The chain joins TRBV4-1 to TRBJ1-2, and 10 junction bases match TRBD1. This clonotype originated in a woman in her twenties or thirties in good health. The DNA sequence is given as TGCGCCAGCAGCCACCTCCCGGGGCGGGGACAGGGGTCCTATGGCTACACCTTC. This sequence encodes CASSHLPGRGQGSYGYTF.